This TCR beta chain derives from a study of T cell responses to AZD1222 COVID-19 vaccine. Study findings and constraints: Spike-specific TCR breadth and depth went up after people got two AZD1222 doses. Donor demographics were predominantly white British with a female majority; clonal diversity may be underestimated. Unmutated variant regions reportedly attract nearly half of all spike-specific TCRs. The study identified only five to seven AZD1222 recipients as seropositive at baseline.

The CDR3 length is 15 residues. Per the germline V gene, CDR1 is LNHDA and CDR2 is SQIVND (reference sequence). The V gene end was trimmed by 7 bases and the J gene end by 0 bases; junction bases not matched to a gene: 7. Generated by immunoSEQ multiplex PCR, the TCRdb table keeps only in-frame clones and is missing some. The sample carries over 200,000 clones, around 94% recorded once. For this clone: Its antigen is still unknown.

This specimen consisted of peripheral blood, obtained 28 days after the second dose of the MenACWY control vaccine. The TCR sequence derives from an adult who received the MenACWY meningococcal vaccine as a control. The chain couples TRBV19 to TRBJ2-7; 9 positions match TRBD1. The DNA for the CDR3 is TGTGCCAGTACACCCGGGACAGGGAGCTCCTACGAGCAGTACTTC. Protein sequence: CASTPGTGSSYEQYF.